The 15 T cell receptor beta chains reported below all come from one sample, sequenced in a study of cytomegalovirus exposure and HLA in healthy donors. Here immunoSEQ multiplex PCR was the method, and the copy in TCRdb shows in-frame clones only, minus some. Here the sample spans under 400,000 clones, roughly 88% being singletons. The sample comprised PBMCs. Receptors originate from a woman in her late teens or twenties in good health and CMV-seronegative.

The chain employs TRBV2 and TRBJ2-1; 11 bases fit TRBD1. Germline loops: CDR1 SNHLY, CDR2 FYNNEI. This CDR3 is built from 13 residues. V trimming: 9 bases; J trimming: 6 bases; junction bases outside the gene matches: 4. Written as DNA, the CDR3 is TGTGCCAGTGCGGACAGGGGGCGCAATGAGCAGTTCTTC. This sequence encodes CASADRGRNEQFF. Drawing the rest from reference TRBV2 and TRBJ2-1, the complete variable domain is EPEVTQTPSHQVTQMGQEVILRCVPISNHLYFYWYRQILGQKVEFLVSFYNNEISEKSEIFDDQFSVERPDGSNFTLKIRSTKLEDSAMYFCASADRGRNEQFFGPGTRLTVL.

This clone was seen a few times. The gene calls are TRBV2 and TRBJ1-1; D remains unclear. Per germline, CDR1 SNHLY and CDR2 FYNNEI. This CDR3 region has 13 residues. Deletions cut 6 bases from V and 0 bases from J, with 8 bases between. The DNA of the CDR3 is TGTGCCAGCAGGGGCAGATTGAACACTGAAGCTTTCTTT. Its protein product is CASRGRLNTEAFF.

Here the CDR3 DNA reads TGTGCCTGGAGTGGTACAGGGGGGAATGAGCAGTTCTTC. Amino acid sequence: CAWSGTGGNEQFF. The genes are TRBV30 and TRBJ2-1; 8 nucleotides line up with TRBD1. The CDR3 runs 13 residues. Germline assignment: CDR1 GTSNPN and CDR2 SVGIG (reference sequence). The V and J ends lost 1 base and 7 bases, in that order; junction bases with no gene match: 3.

The count of this clone is one. The rearrangement joins TRBV6-1 to TRBJ2-7; the match to TRBD1 covers 7 bases. Germline assignment: CDR1 MNHNS and CDR2 SASEGT. V shed 7 bases, J shed 5 bases, and the junction held 8 bases outside the gene matches. This CDR3 has 13 amino acids. CDR3 in amino acids: CASTLTGFHEQYF. As DNA, the CDR3 is TGTGCCAGCACCCTGACAGGGTTCCACGAGCAGTACTTC.

This chain joins TRBV6-5 and TRBJ1-6; D is unclear. CDR1 and CDR2 (germline): MNHEY, SVGAGI. The V end was cut by 0 bases, the J end by 6 bases, with 6 bases between. The length of the CDR3 is 14 residues. As DNA, the CDR3 is TGTGCCAGCAGTTACTCCGAGGGTAATTCACCCCTCCACTTT. Its protein product is CASSYSEGNSPLHF.

This chain uses TRBV30 with TRBJ2-5, with a tentative D call TRBD2 (6 bases). Germline-derived CDR1 and CDR2 are GTSNPN and SVGIG (reference sequence). This CDR3 comprises 13 residues. V dropped 4 bases and J dropped 7 bases, with 16 bases sitting between them. This CDR3 reads CAWKAGSIGTQYF. CDR3 nucleotides: TGTGCCTGGAAGGCCGGGAGCATAGGGACCCAGTACTTC. Supplemented by reference TRBV30 and TRBJ2-5, the full variable domain reads SQTIHQWPATLVQPVGSPLSLECTVEGTSNPNLYWYRQAAGRGLQLLFYSVGIGQISSEVPQNLSASRPQDRQFILSSKKLLLSDSGFYLCAWKAGSIGTQYFGPGTRLLVL.

V and J are TRBV19 and TRBJ1-5, with unresolved D. CDR1 is LNHDA and CDR2 is SQIVND in the germline V gene (reference sequence). The CDR3 is 15 amino acids. V lost 7 bases, J lost 6 bases, and 19 bases lay in between. CDR3 sequence reads: CASTGEGLVGQPQHF. As DNA, the CDR3 is TGTGCCAGTACCGGGGAGGGTCTGGTTGGTCAGCCCCAGCATTTT.

This chain links TRBV28 with TRBJ1-5; D uncertain. Trimming took off 6 bases at V and 4 bases at J, with 19 bases between the two ends. This CDR3 comprises 16 residues. Looked up from germline, CDR1 is MDHEN and CDR2 is SYDVKM. CDR3 in DNA: TGTGCCAGCAGCTCAACGACGGGGTTTGGAAATCAGCCCCAGCATTTT. This codes for CASSSTTGFGNQPQHF.

The rearrangement uses TRBV5-1 and TRBJ1-1; 7 bases align to TRBD1. The germline V gene has CDR1 SGHRS and CDR2 YFSETQ. There are 15 residues in the CDR3. With 0 bases clipped from V and 4 bases from J, the junction kept 6 bases outside the gene matches. The DNA for the CDR3 is TGCGCCAGCAGCTTGGATATAGGGGGCATCACTGAAGCTTTCTTT. Translated, it gives CASSLDIGGITEAFF.

The chain combines TRBV28 with TRBJ1-4, with D uncertain. Trimming took off 7 bases at V and 7 bases at J, with 22 bases between the two ends. Germline loops: CDR1 MDHEN, CDR2 SYDVKM. The CDR3 length is 16 residues. In DNA form, the CDR3 reads TGTGCCAGCACCTTTACCGTAGGCGGAGTCGGTGAAAAACTGTTTTTT. It translates to CASTFTVGGVGEKLFF.

The chain uses TRBV7-6 and TRBJ2-1; 10 bases line up with TRBD2. This CDR3 has 16 amino acids. The germline V gene has CDR1 SGHVS and CDR2 FNYEAQ. Unmatched junction bases numbered 11, after V lost 5 bases and J lost 7 bases. Written as DNA, the CDR3 is TGTGCCAGCAGCATACTATTAGCGGGAGGTGTGAATGAGCAGTTCTTC. Translated: CASSILLAGGVNEQFF.

This clone showed up just a few times. The chain is built from TRBV6-5 and TRBJ1-2; D unclear. V lost 4 bases and J lost 4, with 4 bases in between. The V gene's germline CDR1 is MNHEY and CDR2 SVGAGI. The CDR3 covers 11 residues. CDR3 sequence: CASSSRYGYTF. The CDR3 coding sequence is TGTGCCAGCAGTTCCCGCTATGGCTACACCTTC.

V usage is TRBV12-5 and J usage is TRBJ2-7, with a possible D match to TRBD1 (6 bases). The length of the CDR3 is 12 residues. The V gene's germline CDR1 is LGHNT and CDR2 FRNRAP. The V end was cut by 3 bases, the J end by 5 bases, with 8 bases between. The chain's CDR3 is CASGFEGDEQYF. CDR3 DNA: TGTGCTAGTGGTTTTGAGGGGGACGAGCAGTACTTC. Based on the CDR3 plus reference TRBV12-5 and TRBJ2-7, the full variable domain is DARVTQTPRHKVTEMGQEVTMRCQPILGHNTVFWYRQTMMQGLELLAYFRNRAPLDDSGMPKDRFSAEMPDATLATLKIQPSEPRDSAVYFCASGFEGDEQYFGPGTRLTVT.

This chain connects TRBV4-1 to TRBJ2-5, with D possibly TRBD2 on 6 matching bases. The CDR3 sequence is 17 residues long. Trimming took off 1 base at V and 3 bases at J, with 18 bases between the two ends. Germline CDR1 and CDR2: MGHRA and YSYEKL. CDR3 in amino acids: CASSQVIGEVIEETQYF. CDR3 DNA sequence: TGCGCCAGCAGCCAAGTGATCGGGGAGGTGATTGAAGAGACCCAGTACTTC.

The V and J genes are TRBV27 and TRBJ1-2; D ambiguous. The CDR3 is made up of 14 amino acids. Germline CDR1 reads MNHEY; CDR2 reads SMNVEV (reference sequence). Trimming stripped 4 bases from V and 4 bases from J, with 13 bases between. DNA of the CDR3: TGTGCCAGCAGTTCAGGCCGGGAGGTCTATGGCTACACCTTC. It yields the protein CASSSGREVYGYTF.